Shown below are 13 T cell receptor beta chains from a single sample sequenced in a study of tumor-infiltrating lymphocytes in oesophageal squamous cell carcinoma. TCRdb recomputed calls from the PCR reads with MiXCR, one row per CDR3 protein. In the table there are about 16,000 distinct CDR3 sequences, over 40% of which are singletons. Sequencing used normal esophageal tissue next to the tumor. Receptor source: a female donor with esophageal squamous cell carcinoma.

In its sample, this clonotype was seen a few times. The chain is built from TRBV7-2 and TRBJ2-5; 16 positions agree with TRBD2. The CDR3 is 14 amino acids. CDR1 and CDR2 from the germline V gene are SGHTA and FQGNSA. Trimming at V came to 4 bases and at J to 12 bases, leaving 5 bases not matched to a gene. CDR3 nucleotides: TGTGCCAGCAGCTCGGGACTAGCGGGAGGGGCCGAGTACTTC. As protein: CASSSGLAGGAEYF.

A remark on this clonotype: The junction departs from the called germline gene at one end, perhaps through a read error. This CDR3 reads CASSWDRGAETQYF. The CDR3 bases are TGTGCCAGCAGCTGGGACAGGGGGGCGGAGACCCAGTACTTT. This rearrangement joins TRBV12-3 or TRBV12-4 to TRBJ2-5; TRBD1 agrees at 11 bases. The CDR3 sequence is 14 residues long.

The CDR3 sequence is CASSPRASGIYEQYF. DNA for the CDR3: TGTGCCAGCAGCCCTCGCGCTAGCGGGATATACGAGCAGTACTTC. The chain is built from TRBV7-2 and TRBJ2-1; 9 nucleotides align to TRBD2. Gene TRBJ2-7 matches the end of the DNA better, so the J call may be wrong. The CDR3 consists of 15 residues. Germline loops: CDR1 SGHTA, CDR2 FQGNSA.

This clonotype appeared once. The CDR3 nucleotides read TGTGCCAGCAGCTTTACTAGCGGGAGGGTCTACGAGCAGTACTTC. This sequence encodes CASSFTSGRVYEQYF. The chain couples TRBV7-6 to TRBJ2-1; 13 nucleotides match TRBD2. The J call may be wrong; the DNA end is better matched by TRBJ2-7. Germline V gene sequence: CDR1 SGHVS, CDR2 FNYEAQ. There are 15 residues in the CDR3.

V and J are TRBV28 and TRBJ2-2; 8 nucleotides line up with TRBD1. The CDR3 runs to 16 residues. Germline assignment: CDR1 MDHEN and CDR2 SYDVKM. The ends lost 3 bases at V and 5 bases at J; junction bases unmatched: 8. The CDR3 DNA reads as TGTGCCAGCAGTTTGGGTAGACAGGGGTGGACCGGGGAGCTGTTTTTT. Encoded protein: CASSLGRQGWTGELFF. Based on the CDR3 plus reference TRBV28 and TRBJ2-2, the full variable domain is DVKVTQSSRYLVKRTGEKVFLECVQDMDHENMFWYRQDPGLGLRLIYFSYDVKMKEKGDIPEGYSVSREKKERFSLILESASTNQTSMYLCASSLGRQGWTGELFFGEGSRLTVL.

Turning to this clonotype: Relative to the germline gene, one junction end is altered; a read error may explain this. The chain couples TRBV7-9 to TRBJ2-4; D is undetermined. The assigned J gene may be wrong: the sequence end matches TRBJ2-5 better. Germline lookup yields CDR1 SEHNR and CDR2 FQNEAQ (reference sequence). The CDR3 length is 13 residues. CDR3 in amino acids: CASSFVEQETQYF. The CDR3 DNA is TGTGCTAGCAGCTTTGTAGAGCAAGAGACCCAGTACTTC.

By share of the sample, this clonotype is medium-sized. The V gene is TRBV6-6, the J gene TRBJ1-4; 8 bases are a match to TRBD1. The CDR3 covers 15 residues. V dropped 0 bases and J dropped 8; count of bases not matched to a gene: 5. The V gene's germline CDR1 is MNHNY and CDR2 SVGAGI (reference sequence). As DNA, the CDR3 is TGTGCCAGCAGTTACTCGAGGGGACAGGCAGAAAAACTGTTTTTT. It encodes CASSYSRGQAEKLFF.

This clonotype was counted ten times or more. V and J are TRBV19 and TRBJ2-7; D remains ambiguous. The CDR3 has 13 amino acids. Germline V gene data show CDR1 as LNHDA and CDR2 as SQIVND (reference sequence). V was cut by 3 bases and J by 3 bases, with 9 bases left in between. CDR3 residues: CASSMASGYEQYF. CDR3 in DNA: TGTGCCAGTAGTATGGCTAGTGGCTACGAGCAGTACTTC.

This clonotype was seen only a few times. The chain uses TRBV7-8 and TRBJ2-1; TRBD2 matches at 7 bases. This CDR3 spans 15 amino acids. V lost 1 base to trimming and J lost 3 bases; unmatched junction nucleotides: 3. Germline-derived CDR1 and CDR2 are SGHVS and FQNEAQ. CDR3 coding DNA: TGTGCCAGCAGCTTAGTCGGGACTAACTACAATGAGCAGTTCTTC. Protein: CASSLVGTNYNEQFF.

The chain employs TRBV5-3 and TRBJ2-3; 16 nucleotides line up with TRBD2. TRBV5-3 is given ORF status, its function remaining uncertain. Trimming took 8 bases from V and 1 from J; bases not matched to a gene: 10. The CDR3 contains 18 residues. The CDR3 nucleotides are TGTGCCAGCAGTAGGGGACTAGCGGGGGGGCCGGGCACAGATACGCAGTATTTT. Translating it yields CASSRGLAGGPGTDTQYF.

A single count supports this clonotype. The genes are TRBV6-6 and TRBJ2-3; D is uncertain. The end of the DNA fits TRBJ2-2 better, so the J call may be wrong. The CDR3 runs to 13 residues. CDR1 is MNHNY, CDR2 SVGAGI, per germline (reference sequence). CDR3 protein: CATKPLNTGELFF. Written as DNA, the CDR3 is TGTGCCACAAAACCATTGAACACCGGGGAGCTGTTTTTT.

This clonotype is medium-sized in the sample. The chain has TRBV7-9 and TRBJ2-7; maybe TRBD1 (6 bases). This CDR3 comprises 19 residues. Germline loops: CDR1 SEHNR, CDR2 FQNEAQ (reference sequence). V dropped 4 bases and J dropped 2 bases, with 27 bases sitting between them. The CDR3 region has the DNA TGTGCCAGCAGCTCGATCCGTACCCTGACAGGTGGTAGGGCCTACGAGCAGTACTTC. It is translated as CASSSIRTLTGGRAYEQYF.

This clonotype was seen only once. The CDR3 carries no conserved terminal phenylalanine or tryptophan, so it likely arises from a read error. The limits of the CDR3 on the DNA are not certain, so only TCRdb's listed CDR3 is given. The chain couples TRBV7-2 to TRBJ2-1; the table's D gene call, TRBD1, was not cross checked with the DNA. Germline V gene data show CDR1 as SGHTA and CDR2 as FQGNSA. Ends included, the CDR3 has 15 residues. CDR3 region: CASSLAGGTSSTSAP.